Below are 5 T cell receptor beta chains sequenced from a single sample in a study of blood T cells in healthy people across ages. Together with a sample-barcoded 5' primer, a J-beta primer mix was included in a second PCR lasting about 6 to 11 cycles. One entry per CDR3 protein results from TCRdb running MiXCR on the 5' RACE reads. The table shows some 1.7 million distinct CDR3 sequences, with roughly 27% occurring only once. The sequencing sample was made of blood. Every receptor here comes from a woman aged 25 to 39 in good health.

The J gene is TRBJ2-1, the V gene TRBV24-1; 8 nucleotides agree with TRBD1. This CDR3 region has 16 residues. The trim removed 3 bases at V and 1 base at J, leaving 4 bases unmatched. The germline V gene encodes CDR1 KGHDR and CDR2 SFDVKD. For the CDR3, the DNA is TGTGCCACCAGTGATGTTGGACAGGGATCCTACAATGAGCAGTTCTTC. Protein product: CATSDVGQGSYNEQFF.

This chain connects TRBV5-6 to TRBJ2-1, with 8 bases lining up with TRBD1. The assigned J gene may be wrong: the sequence end matches TRBJ2-7 better. The germline CDR1 and CDR2 sequences are SGHDT and YYEEEE. The CDR3 length is 17 residues. CDR3 nucleotide sequence: TGTGCCAGCAGCTCTACTCCGGGACAGGAGAACTACAATGAGCAGTACTTC. Translated, it gives CASSSTPGQENYNEQYF.

This clonotype was recorded at least ten times. This chain joins TRBV29-1 and TRBJ2-7, with D possibly matching TRBD1 (6 bases). Germline V gene data show CDR1 as SQVTM and CDR2 as ANQGSEA. The CDR3 loop spans 13 amino acids. The ends were cut back, 5 bases at V and 0 bases at J, with 11 bases in the middle. The CDR3 here is CSVPGASSYEQYF. CDR3 nucleotides: TGCAGCGTTCCAGGGGCTAGCTCCTACGAGCAGTACTTC.

A few counts support this clonotype. CDR3 protein: CASSGQGDEGYTF. The DNA for the CDR3 is TGTGCCAGCAGTGGTCAGGGTGATGAAGGCTACACCTTC. The J gene is TRBJ1-2, the V gene TRBV2; perhaps TRBD1 as D (5 bases). Germline values: CDR1 SNHLY, CDR2 FYNNEI. V lost 4 bases and J 8 bases, leaving 14 bases between the germline ends. This CDR3 has 13 residues.

Details on this clonotype: Its ends do not fully match the called genes, so a read error is possible. The chain couples TRBV27 to TRBJ2-1; D gene uncertain. The CDR3 loop spans 14 amino acids. In germline, CDR1 is MNHEY, CDR2 SMNVEV (reference sequence). DNA for the CDR3: TGTGCCAGCAGTTTAACGGGTTCCTACAATGAGCGGTTCTTC. Translation: CASSLTGSYNERFF.